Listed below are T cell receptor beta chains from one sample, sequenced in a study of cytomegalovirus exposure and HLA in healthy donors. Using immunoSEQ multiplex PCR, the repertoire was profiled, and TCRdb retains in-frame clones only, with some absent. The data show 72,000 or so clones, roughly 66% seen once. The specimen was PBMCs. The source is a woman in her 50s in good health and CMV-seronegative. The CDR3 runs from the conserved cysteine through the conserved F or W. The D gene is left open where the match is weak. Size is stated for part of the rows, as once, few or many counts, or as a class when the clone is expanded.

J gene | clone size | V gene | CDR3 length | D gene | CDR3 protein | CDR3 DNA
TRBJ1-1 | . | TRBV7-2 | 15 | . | CASSPRTGRGTEAFF | TGTGCCAGCAGCCCCCGAACGGGCAGGGGCACTGAAGCTTTCTTT
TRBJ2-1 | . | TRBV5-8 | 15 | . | CASSSVEGPDNEQFF | TGTGCCAGCAGCTCTGTGGAGGGCCCGGACAATGAGCAGTTCTTC
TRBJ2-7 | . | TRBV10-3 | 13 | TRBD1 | CAIGDRTPYEQYF | TGTGCCATCGGGGACAGAACCCCCTACGAGCAGTACTTC
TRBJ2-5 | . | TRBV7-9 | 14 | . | CASSLMGDQETQYF | TGTGCCAGCAGCTTAATGGGCGACCAAGAGACCCAGTACTTC
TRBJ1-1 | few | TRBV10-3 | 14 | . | CAITSGTGNTEAFF | TGTGCCATCACAAGCGGTACTGGGAACACTGAAGCTTTCTTT
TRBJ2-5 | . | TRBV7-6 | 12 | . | CASSFERSAQYF | TGTGCCAGCAGCTTCGAGAGGTCGGCCCAGTACTTC
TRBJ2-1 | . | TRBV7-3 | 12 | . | CASSSESDEQFF | TGTGCCAGCAGCTCCGAGTCCGATGAGCAGTTCTTC
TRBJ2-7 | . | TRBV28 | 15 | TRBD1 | CASSSGTGLSYEQYF | TGTGCCAGCAGTTCCGGGACAGGGCTCTCCTACGAGCAGTACTTC
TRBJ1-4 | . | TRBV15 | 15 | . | CATSRLRGPNEKLFF | TGTGCCACCAGCAGGCTCAGGGGCCCAAATGAAAAACTGTTTTTT
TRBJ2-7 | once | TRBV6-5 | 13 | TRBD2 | CASGRREAYEQYF | TGTGCCAGCGGTAGGCGGGAGGCCTACGAGCAGTACTTC
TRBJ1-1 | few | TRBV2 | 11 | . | CASRKNNKAFF | TGTGCCAGCAGGAAAAACAATAAGGCTTTCTTT
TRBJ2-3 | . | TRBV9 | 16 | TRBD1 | CASSVFDQGATDTQYF | TGTGCCAGCAGCGTGTTTGACCAGGGGGCCACAGATACGCAGTATTTT
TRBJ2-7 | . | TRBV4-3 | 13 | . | CASSVAVPYEQYF | TGCGCCAGCAGCGTAGCAGTACCCTACGAGCAGTACTTC
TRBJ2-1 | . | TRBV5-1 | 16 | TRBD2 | CASSSPGLAGTGEQFF | TGCGCCAGCAGCTCGCCCGGACTAGCGGGAACTGGTGAGCAGTTCTTC
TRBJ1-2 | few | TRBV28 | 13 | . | CASSLRDNYGYTF | TGTGCCAGCAGTTTGCGGGATAACTATGGCTACACCTTC
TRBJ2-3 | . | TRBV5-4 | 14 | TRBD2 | CASSRGGVRDTQYF | TGTGCCAGCTCTCGCGGGGGAGTGAGAGATACGCAGTATTTT
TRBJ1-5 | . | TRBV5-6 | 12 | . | CASSLVDQPQHF | TGTGCCAGCAGCTTGGTCGATCAGCCCCAGCATTTT
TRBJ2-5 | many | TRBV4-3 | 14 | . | CASSQDRSRGTQYF | TGCGCCAGCAGCCAAGACCGCTCCCGGGGGACCCAGTACTTC
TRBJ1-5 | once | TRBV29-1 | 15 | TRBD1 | CSVGQGDHSNQPQHF | TGCAGCGTTGGGCAGGGGGACCATAGCAATCAGCCCCAGCATTTT
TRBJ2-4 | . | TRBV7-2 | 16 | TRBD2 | CASSKQTSGSGDIQYF | TGTGCCAGCAGCAAACAGACTAGCGGGTCTGGGGACATTCAGTACTTC
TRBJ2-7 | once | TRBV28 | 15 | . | CASSLGSRAGYEQYF | TGTGCCAGCAGTTTAGGGTCTCGGGCGGGCTACGAGCAGTACTTC
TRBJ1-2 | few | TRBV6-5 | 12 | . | CASMRYGGGYTF | TGTGCCAGCATGCGTTATGGGGGCGGCTACACCTTC
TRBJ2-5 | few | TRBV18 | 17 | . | CASSPWPKQGSQETQYF | TGTGCCAGCTCACCATGGCCGAAGCAGGGTTCCCAAGAGACCCAGTACTTC
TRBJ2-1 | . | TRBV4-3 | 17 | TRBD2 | CASSPRRGGRARNEQFF | TGCGCCAGCAGCCCGCGGAGAGGCGGGAGGGCAAGGAATGAGCAGTTCTTC
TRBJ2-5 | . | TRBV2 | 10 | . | CASSQETQYF | TGTGCCAGCAGTCAGGAGACCCAGTACTTC
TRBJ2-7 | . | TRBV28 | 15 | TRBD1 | CASRDAGQGAYEQYF | TGTGCCAGCAGGGACGCGGGACAGGGGGCCTACGAGCAGTACTTC
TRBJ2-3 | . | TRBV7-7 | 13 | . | CASSLDLGGTQYF | TGTGCTAGCAGCTTAGATTTGGGGGGTACGCAGTATTTT
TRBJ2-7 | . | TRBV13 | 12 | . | CASSLDRYEQYF | TGTGCCAGCAGCTTAGATCGGTACGAGCAGTACTTC
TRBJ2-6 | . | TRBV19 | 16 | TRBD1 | CASRLTGSSGANVLTF | TGTGCCAGTCGCCTGACAGGGAGCTCTGGGGCCAACGTCCTGACTTTC
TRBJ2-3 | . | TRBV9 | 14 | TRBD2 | CASSVTSGRDTQYF | TGTGCCAGCAGCGTAACTAGCGGGAGGGATACGCAGTATTTT
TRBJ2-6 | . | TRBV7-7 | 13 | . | CACTGDGANVLTF | TGTGCTTGTACTGGAGATGGGGCCAACGTCCTGACTTTC
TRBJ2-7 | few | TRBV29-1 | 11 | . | CSVGQGDEQYF | TGCAGCGTTGGGCAGGGCGACGAGCAGTACTTC
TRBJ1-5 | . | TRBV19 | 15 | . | CASSLMKGVNQPQHF | TGTGCCAGTAGCTTGATGAAAGGGGTCAATCAGCCCCAGCATTTT
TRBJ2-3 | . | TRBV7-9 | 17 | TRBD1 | CASSFASGQGSTDTQYF | TGTGCCAGCAGCTTTGCTTCGGGACAGGGAAGCACAGATACGCAGTATTTT
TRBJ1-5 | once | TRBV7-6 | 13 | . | CASSAGSNQPQHF | TGTGCCAGCAGCGCGGGGAGTAATCAGCCCCAGCATTTT
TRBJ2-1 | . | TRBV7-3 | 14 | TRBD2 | CASSLQRESGEQFF | TGTGCCAGCAGCTTACAGCGGGAGAGCGGTGAGCAGTTCTTC
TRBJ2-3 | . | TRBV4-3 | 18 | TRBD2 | CASSQELAGGLGTDTQYF | TGCGCCAGCAGCCAAGAACTAGCGGGAGGGCTAGGGACAGATACGCAGTATTTT
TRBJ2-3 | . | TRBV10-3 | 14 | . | CAIGVVGVTDTQYF | TGTGCCATCGGTGTGGTGGGAGTGACAGATACGCAGTATTTT
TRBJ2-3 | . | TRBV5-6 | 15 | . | CASSLGQGRSDTQYF | TGTGCCAGCAGCTTGGGGCAGGGTCGGTCAGATACGCAGTATTTT
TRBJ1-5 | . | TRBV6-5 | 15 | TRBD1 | CASKLAGGRNQPQHF | TGTGCCAGCAAATTAGCAGGGGGAAGGAATCAGCCCCAGCATTTT
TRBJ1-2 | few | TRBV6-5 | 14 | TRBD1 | CASSRQGVGYGYTF | TGTGCCAGCAGTAGACAGGGAGTTGGGTATGGCTACACCTTC
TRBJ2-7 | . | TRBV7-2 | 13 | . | CASSLPTSREQYF | TGTGCCAGCAGCTTACCTACCTCCCGGGAGCAGTACTTC
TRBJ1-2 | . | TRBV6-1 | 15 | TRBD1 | CASSEQGQGVYGYTF | TGTGCCAGCAGTGAACAGGGACAGGGGGTCTATGGCTACACCTTC
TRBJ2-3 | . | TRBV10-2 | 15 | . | CASSAMSGRTDTQYF | TGCGCCAGCAGCGCCATGAGCGGGCGCACAGATACGCAGTATTTT
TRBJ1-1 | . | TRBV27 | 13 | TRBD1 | CASREGAVTEAFF | TGTGCCAGCAGAGAGGGGGCGGTCACTGAAGCTTTCTTT
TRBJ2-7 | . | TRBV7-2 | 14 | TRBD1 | CASSLGTGYNEQYF | TGTGCCAGCAGCTTAGGGACAGGGTACAACGAGCAGTACTTC
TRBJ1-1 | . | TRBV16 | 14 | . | CASSYTRGVAEAFF | TGTGCCAGCAGCTATACCCGGGGGGTTGCTGAAGCTTTCTTT
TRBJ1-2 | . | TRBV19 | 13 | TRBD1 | CASSTGTGYGYTF | TGTGCCAGTAGTACTGGGACAGGGTATGGCTACACCTTC
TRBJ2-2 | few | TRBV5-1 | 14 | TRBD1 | CASSLGQGTGELFF | TGCGCCAGCAGCTTGGGACAGGGCACCGGGGAGCTGTTTTTT
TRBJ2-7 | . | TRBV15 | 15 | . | CATSRDYSRDYEQYF | TGTGCCACCAGCAGAGACTACTCGAGGGACTACGAGCAGTACTTC
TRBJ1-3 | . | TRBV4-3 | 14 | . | CASSQDQGGNTIYF | TGCGCCAGCAGCCAAGATCAGGGGGGAAACACCATATATTTT
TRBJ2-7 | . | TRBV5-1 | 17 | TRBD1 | CASSLEPVGTGPYEQYF | TGCGCCAGCAGCTTGGAGCCAGTCGGGACAGGTCCCTACGAGCAGTACTTC
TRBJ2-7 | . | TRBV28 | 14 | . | CASGLATDAYEQYF | TGTGCCAGCGGACTGGCCACTGATGCCTACGAGCAGTACTTC
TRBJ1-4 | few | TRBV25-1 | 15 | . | CASSNTGKINEKLFF | TGTGCCAGCAGTAACACAGGAAAAATTAATGAAAAACTGTTTTTT
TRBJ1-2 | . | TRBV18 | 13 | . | CASSPTGSSGYTF | TGTGCCAGCTCACCTACGGGGTCGAGTGGCTACACCTTC
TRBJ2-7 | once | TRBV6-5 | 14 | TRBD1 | CASSLQGGDGEQYF | TGTGCCAGCAGTTTACAGGGGGGTGACGGAGAGCAGTACTTC
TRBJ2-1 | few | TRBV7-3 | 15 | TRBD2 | CASSQSGSSYNEQFF | TGTGCCAGCAGCCAAAGCGGGAGCTCCTACAATGAGCAGTTCTTC
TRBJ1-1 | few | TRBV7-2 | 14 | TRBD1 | CASSTKTGGPEAFF | TGTGCCAGCAGCACAAAGACAGGGGGCCCTGAAGCTTTCTTT
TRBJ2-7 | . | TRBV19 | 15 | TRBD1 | CASRLGTAYPYEQYF | TGTGCCAGTAGGCTCGGGACAGCGTACCCCTACGAGCAGTACTTC
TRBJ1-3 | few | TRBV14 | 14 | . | CASSQAGSGNTIYF | TGTGCCAGCAGCCAAGCAGGGTCTGGAAACACCATATATTTT